The next 25 T cell receptor beta chains were all read from a single sample in a study of CD8 T cells in Susac syndrome. Reverse transcription of about 0.5 to 1 ug RNA was performed with random hexamers. TCRdb re-called the immunoSEQ multiplex PCR reads with MiXCR, one entry per CDR3 protein. The sample contains around 180,000 distinct CDR3 sequences, roughly 94% of which appear only once. Sequenced input: CD4+ T cells from PBMCs. These TCRs come from a human donor with Susac syndrome.

Only one count was recorded for this clonotype. CDR3 sequence (DNA): TGCAGTGCTAGACCAGGGGGGAATAATAATTCACCCCTCCACTTT. Its protein product is CSARPGGNNNSPLHF. The chain carries TRBV20-1 and TRBJ1-6, with 7 bases matching TRBD1. This CDR3 is 15 amino acids long. The junction had 6 bases not matched to a gene; V was cut back by 2 bases and J by 5 bases. CDR1 is DFQATT, CDR2 SNEGSKA, per germline (reference sequence).

This chain uses TRBV20-1 with TRBJ2-5; D not certain. The CDR3 is 14 residues long. Trimming removed 5 bases from V and 5 bases from J, with 18 bases in between. Germline V CDR1 and CDR2: DFQATT, SNEGSKA (reference sequence). The CDR3 bases are TGCAGTGCTCTTCCCAACGGAGTGGAGGAGACCCAGTACTTC. Translated: CSALPNGVEETQYF.

The chain joins TRBV20-1 to TRBJ2-4; 9 bases map to TRBD2. CDR1 is DFQATT, CDR2 SNEGSKA, per germline (reference sequence). The CDR3 totals 14 residues. Unmatched junction bases numbered 2, after V lost 0 bases and J lost 5 bases. The CDR3 here is CSARERGGQNIQYF. In nucleotides, the CDR3 is TGCAGTGCTAGAGAGCGGGGGGGCCAAAACATTCAGTACTTC.

The V gene is TRBV27, the J gene TRBJ2-1; TRBD1 is a possible D gene (6 bases). Trimming shortened V by 8 bases and J by 9 bases, and 26 bases separated the two germline ends. CDR3 length: 16 residues. Germline V lookup: CDR1 MNHEY, CDR2 SMNVEV (reference sequence). The CDR3 spells CASHLKPYGVDSEQFF. DNA of the CDR3: TGTGCCAGCCACTTAAAACCCTACGGGGTGGACAGTGAGCAGTTCTTC.

V usage is TRBV7-2 and J usage is TRBJ2-3; 12 nucleotides agree with TRBD2. Trimming removed 5 bases from V and 4 bases from J; junction bases left unmatched: 7. The germline V gene has CDR1 SGHTA and CDR2 FQGNSA. This CDR3 region has 16 residues. The CDR3 DNA follows: TGTGCCAGCAGCCCTGCTAGCGGGGGGGGCCCAGATACGCAGTATTTT. It codes for CASSPASGGGPDTQYF. Combining the CDR3 with reference TRBV7-2 and TRBJ2-3 gives the whole variable domain GAGVSQSPSNKVTEKGKDVELRCDPISGHTALYWYRQSLGQGLEFLIYFQGNSAPDKSGLPSDRFSAERTGGSVSTLTIQRTQQEDSAVYLCASSPASGGGPDTQYFGPGTRLTVL.

The V gene is TRBV29-1, the J gene TRBJ1-2; D not certain. With 6 bases removed from V and 3 bases from J, the gap between germline ends came to 5 bases. The germline gives CDR1 SQVTM, CDR2 ANQGSEA. The CDR3 loop spans 10 amino acids. The CDR3 spells CSVADYGYTF. In DNA, the CDR3 is TGCAGCGTGGCGGACTATGGCTACACCTTC.

The chain employs TRBV12-3 or TRBV12-4 and TRBJ1-2, with 7 bases that match TRBD1. After removal of 5 bases from V and 4 bases from J, the junction contained 7 bases not matched to a gene. CDR3 length equals 14 residues. In nucleotides, the CDR3 is TGTGCCAGCAGTCTGGACAGGAGGGGCTATGGCTACACCTTC. As protein: CASSLDRRGYGYTF.

The genes are TRBV12-3 or TRBV12-4 and TRBJ2-7; perhaps TRBD1 as D (6 bases). The CDR3 runs 14 residues. V was pared by 8 bases and J by 3 bases, with 17 bases between. CDR3 bases: TGTGCCAGCCAAGGGGGTCCGGGGAACTACGAGCAGTACTTC. Translated, it gives CASQGGPGNYEQYF.

The chain joins TRBV29-1 to TRBJ1-6; weak D call: TRBD1 (6 bases). In germline, CDR1 is SQVTM, CDR2 ANQGSEA. The CDR3 totals 14 residues. Trimming left V 7 bases short and J 6 bases short, with 16 bases between. Written as DNA, the CDR3 is TGCAGCGAGACTACAGGGTTCGTTAATTCACCCCTCCACTTT. This codes for CSETTGFVNSPLHF.

This chain connects TRBV9 to TRBJ2-2, with a weak D call TRBD2 (6 bases). Trimming pared 4 bases from V and 4 bases from J, leaving 11 bases between. Per the germline V gene, CDR1 is SGDLS and CDR2 is YYNGEE. The CDR3 totals 14 residues. CDR3 loop: CASSLTGGTGELFF. In nucleotides, the CDR3 is TGTGCCAGCAGCCTTACCGGGGGCACCGGGGAGCTGTTTTTT.

In its sample, this clonotype was seen a few times. The chain recombines TRBV7-3 with TRBJ2-2, with D perhaps matching TRBD1 (6 bases). Germline CDR1 reads SGHTA; CDR2 reads FQGTGA. V lost 5 bases to trimming and J lost 4 bases, with 17 bases between them. The CDR3 is 16 residues long. The CDR3 reads CASSPGARGRTGELFF. The CDR3 DNA sequence: TGTGCCAGCAGCCCTGGCGCCAGGGGACGCACCGGGGAGCTGTTTTTT.

The rearrangement joins TRBV18 to TRBJ2-2; D not resolved. The length of the CDR3 is 13 residues. Trimming pared 1 base from V and 7 bases from J, leaving 7 bases between. Germline CDR1 and CDR2: KGHSH and LQKENI. The CDR3 DNA follows: TGTGCCAGCTCACCACGGGCCAGCGGGGAGCTGTTTTTT. This gives the protein CASSPRASGELFF.

This chain links TRBV7-2 with TRBJ2-1; the match to TRBD1 covers 9 bases. With 5 bases clipped from V and 3 bases from J, the junction kept 5 bases outside the gene matches. Germline V gene sequence: CDR1 SGHTA, CDR2 FQGNSA. The CDR3 is made up of 15 amino acids. CDR3 sequence: CASSPGQGFYNEQFF. The CDR3 coding sequence is TGTGCCAGCAGCCCTGGACAGGGGTTCTACAATGAGCAGTTCTTC. Supplemented by reference TRBV7-2 and TRBJ2-1, the full variable domain reads GAGVSQSPSNKVTEKGKDVELRCDPISGHTALYWYRQSLGQGLEFLIYFQGNSAPDKSGLPSDRFSAERTGGSVSTLTIQRTQQEDSAVYLCASSPGQGFYNEQFFGPGTRLTVL.

The chain has TRBV20-1 and TRBJ2-3; 12 bases fit TRBD2. This CDR3 is built from 16 residues. Germline-derived CDR1 and CDR2 are DFQATT and SNEGSKA (reference sequence). Germline trimming cut 0 bases from V and 10 bases from J; bases unmatched to any gene: 11. This CDR3 is CSARDRTSGELSAQYF. The DNA for the CDR3 is TGCAGTGCTAGAGATCGGACTAGCGGGGAACTCTCTGCGCAGTATTTT.

This clonotype was recorded once. The genes are TRBV7-7 and TRBJ2-1, with D possibly being TRBD2 (6 bases). V shed 5 bases and J shed 4 bases, with 15 bases lying between them. The CDR3 is 15 residues long. From germline, CDR1 is SSHAT and CDR2 FNYEAQ (reference sequence). The CDR3 here is CASSPGDLSYNEQFF. The CDR3 DNA reads TGTGCCAGCAGCCCCGGGGACTTATCATACAATGAGCAGTTCTTC. Combining the CDR3 with reference TRBV7-7 and TRBJ2-1 gives the whole variable domain GAGVSQSPRYKVTKRGQDVTLRCDPISSHATLYWYQQALGQGPEFLTYFNYEAQPDKSGLPSDRFSAERPEGSISTLTIQRTEQRDSAMYRCASSPGDLSYNEQFFGPGTRLTVL.

This chain joins TRBV29-1 and TRBJ2-5; D perhaps matches TRBD1 (6 bases). Per germline, CDR1 SQVTM and CDR2 ANQGSEA. V shed 5 bases and J shed 1 base, with 14 bases lying between them. CDR3 length equals 14 residues. The CDR3 DNA is TGCAGCGTTAACACAGGGAAAATCCAAGAGACCCAGTACTTC. Its protein is CSVNTGKIQETQYF.

The V and J genes are TRBV29-1 and TRBJ2-1, with D unresolved. Germline lookup yields CDR1 SQVTM and CDR2 ANQGSEA. Trimming pared 6 bases from V and 8 bases from J, leaving 11 bases between. The CDR3 runs to 11 residues. The CDR3 nucleotides are TGCAGCGTGACCAAGTACGATGAGCAGTTCTTC. This encodes CSVTKYDEQFF.

The V and J genes are TRBV4-2 and TRBJ1-2, with D perhaps TRBD1 (6 bases). The CDR3 contains 16 residues. V lost 0 bases to trimming and J lost 0 bases, with 11 bases between them. Germline-derived CDR1 and CDR2 are LGHNA and YNFKEQ. The CDR3 DNA sequence: TGTGCCAGCAGCCAAGAGCGGGGGGCGTCTAACTATGGCTACACCTTC. It specifies CASSQERGASNYGYTF.

This CDR3 reads CAWTLDRFYNSPLHF. The CDR3 DNA follows: TGTGCCTGGACCCTTGACAGGTTCTATAATTCACCCCTCCACTTT. The V gene is TRBV30, the J gene TRBJ1-6; D is possibly TRBD1 (6 bases). V was trimmed by 4 bases and J by 3 bases, leaving 13 bases between them. Germline assignment: CDR1 GTSNPN and CDR2 SVGIG (reference sequence). This CDR3 has 15 residues.

The rearrangement links TRBV4-1 to TRBJ2-3, with TRBD2 as a possible D gene (6 bases). The CDR3 is 16 amino acids. Germline V gene lookup returns CDR1 MGHRA and CDR2 YSYEKL. V lost 3 bases and J 0 bases, leaving 13 bases between the germline ends. The CDR3 is CASSHGGGTSTDTQYF. The CDR3 nucleotides are TGCGCCAGCAGCCATGGTGGTGGGACTAGCACAGATACGCAGTATTTT.

The chain recombines TRBV14 with TRBJ1-3, with D hard to call. The V gene lost 2 bases and the J gene lost 4 bases, with 9 bases spanning the gap. Germline CDR1 is SGHDN and CDR2 is FVKESK. The CDR3 sequence is 14 residues long. The CDR3 sequence: CASSQRLNGNTIYF. CDR3 bases: TGTGCCAGCAGCCAACGGTTGAACGGAAACACCATATATTTT.

The chain uses TRBV12-3 or TRBV12-4 and TRBJ2-4; a possible D gene is TRBD2 (6 bases). The CDR3 contains 11 residues. V dropped 0 bases and J dropped 12 bases, with 6 bases sitting between them. CDR3 in DNA: TGTGCCAGCAGTTTAGCGGGGGGTCAGTACTTC. This sequence encodes CASSLAGGQYF.

The rearrangement joins TRBV9 to TRBJ2-5, with D uncertain. CDR1 SGDLS and CDR2 YYNGEE come from the germline V gene. The CDR3 is 15 residues long. Between the trimmed V and J ends, which lost 0 bases and 4 bases, there was a span of 13 bases. The CDR3 reads CASSVALVDRETQYF. The CDR3 DNA follows: TGTGCCAGCAGCGTAGCTTTGGTCGATCGAGAGACCCAGTACTTC. The variable domain in full, completed from reference TRBV9 and TRBJ2-5, reads DSGVTQTPKHLITATGQRVTLRCSPRSGDLSVYWYQQSLDQGLQFLIQYYNGEERAKGNILERFSAQQFPDLHSELNLSSLELGDSALYFCASSVALVDRETQYFGPGTRLLVL.

The table lists this clonotype with a count of one. The chain links TRBV7-3 to TRBJ2-2, with D possibly being TRBD1 (5 bases). V lost 5 bases and J lost 8, with 12 bases in between. Germline CDR1 is SGHTA and CDR2 is FQGTGA. The CDR3 is made up of 13 amino acids. CDR3 DNA: TGTGCCAGCAGCCCCCTAAGGACAGGGGAGCTGTTTTTT. The encoded protein is CASSPLRTGELFF.

J is TRBJ2-6 and V is TRBV6-1; 8 bases agree with TRBD1. V shed 7 bases, J shed 3 bases, and the junction held 14 bases outside the gene matches. In germline, CDR1 is MNHNS, CDR2 SASEGT. This CDR3 spans 18 amino acids. CDR3 residues: CASKEGSWTGLGANVLTF. The CDR3 nucleotides are TGTGCCAGCAAGGAAGGCTCGTGGACAGGGCTTGGGGCCAACGTCCTGACTTTC.